Below, one T cell receptor beta chain is given with its context. Its antigen remains undetermined. No clone much larger than this one lies a single base away; base qualities are absent. Reading from cysteine to valine, the CDR3 counts 13 amino acids. Solely the CDR3 DNA is kept, with 39 bases framed from the first base. Sequences SGHTA (CDR1) and FQGTGA (CDR2) are obtained from the germline V gene. The V and J ends are trimmed by 1 base and 9 bases, leaving 13 bases between them. Library preparation employed the immunoSEQ multiplex PCR assay. The multiplex PCR relied on a mix of 60 forward primers for TCR Vbeta segments and 13 reverse primers for TCR Jbeta segments. The CDR3 region of rearranged TCR beta genes was amplified from genomic DNA with a multiplex PCR assay. On the Illumina HiSeq System, the amplified TCR beta libraries were sequenced as 87-base-pair reads. Turning to the authors' computational methods: A later analysis counted around 72 million unique TCR beta chains across the 700 or so repertoires, and 9 million to 14 million of these chains were shared by at least two donors. A nearest-neighbor algorithm error-corrected the raw reads and collapsed the reads into unique sequences, merging closely related sequences to remove PCR and sequencing errors. To assign V, D and J gene segments, CDR3 sequences were aligned to IMGT reference sequences. For a sequence to be retained, at least a six-nucleotide match to both a V gene segment and a J gene segment was required. A rearrangement counted as productive if the CDR3 had no stop codons and remained in frame with V and J, and every other rearrangement counted as non-productive. CDR3 was defined by IMGT convention, running from the second conserved V-encoded cysteine to the conserved J-encoded phenylalanine. The earlier analysis of some 580 of the donors excluded any sequence lacking an unambiguous match to a single V gene segment. In an earlier analysis of approximately 500 of the donors, a V segment was called functional when productive rearrangements were above 56.7%, and segregating when the standard deviation between donors exceeded 5%. A statistical classification framework was built for diagnosing cytomegalovirus status from the catalog of TCR beta chain sequences. A later analysis assigned V and J genes by comparing TCR nucleotide sequences with IMGT/GENE-DB human TR gene sequences. In a later analysis, CDR3 sequences and most-parsimonious VDJ recombination scenarios were assigned using the TCRdist pipeline. In a later analysis, every TCR beta chain was defined by the combination of its CDR3 amino acid sequence and its V-gene family, and reads without a unique V-gene family were dropped. A later analysis removed nearly 600 highly shared, low-generation-probability nucleotide sequences to deal with suspected cross-contamination and a sequencing artifact. In a later analysis, a clonal expansion index was calculated for each public chain from normalized within-repertoire ranks of inferred template counts. In a later analysis, generation probabilities were computed using a VDJ recombination model fitted to out-of-frame rearrangements, and the results were checked against IGoR. In a later analysis, TCR-TCR, TCR-HLA and TCR-CMV co-occurrence was scored with hypergeometric tests, and a repertoire-size bias correction was applied to TCR pairs. To estimate false discovery rates, a later analysis permuted the HLA or CMV assignments 20 times. In a later analysis, co-occurring TCRs were grouped using DBSCAN, with TCRdist sequence similarity added in when clustering inside HLA-allele-positive subsets. Repertoires with fewer than 30,000 or more than 120,000 public chains were left out of co-occurrence clustering, as were four to six repertoires with anomalous nucleotide sharing. The immuneACCESS repertoire file appears here via TCRdb, limited to in-frame rearrangements. These files lack a portion of the clones; in checked studies, under half of the deficit traces to unresolved V genes, and the cause of the others is not known. From that table come the V and J calls and clone size; the DNA was used to work out D and trimming. This sample comprises about 220,000 clones, more than 75% of them detected only once. The ten largest make up 6% of the sample.

The cohort consisted of some 730 healthy bone marrow donors. At the time of sampling, all cohort members were nominally healthy, though unrecorded immune exposures were likely present. The donor was CMV seropositive and was included in the group of approximately 310 seropositive cohort members. A peripheral blood sample was provided by each donor, and peripheral blood mononuclear cells were used for TCR beta sequencing. Genomic DNA extraction from the blood cell samples was performed with the Qiagen DNeasy Blood Extraction Kit. These data come from a study of cytomegalovirus exposure and HLA in healthy donors (dated by TCRdb to 2016 to 2017). Turning to the overall study: An earlier analysis of some 550 of the donors reported 250 to 350 Gb of sequence data and about 100 million unique TCR beta sequences from 150 million to 200 million T cells. About 300 gigabases of sequencing data and approximately 80 million unique TCR sequences were included in an early release covering several hundred HLA-typed donors. Among the approximately 400 genotyped donors, around 81% belonged to the genetic ancestry cluster associated with self-reported Caucasian donors. The study was designed to test whether signatures of past pathogen exposure could be identified by cataloging public T cell receptors. The study used immunosequencing to profile the T cell repertoires of 666 subjects and linked those repertoires to cytomegalovirus serostatus. In addition to the first cohort of 666 subjects, a separate validation cohort of 120 different subjects was used. To predict cytomegalovirus infection status, the study combined high-throughput TCR immunosequencing, statistical association of individual TCRs with disease status, and machine learning. A later analysis re-analyzed previously published TCR beta repertoires from about 730 donors and added high-resolution HLA genotyping to study TCR occurrence patterns. The later analysis used no new phenotypic data to find candidate immune exposures, relying instead on TCR beta sequences and their occurrence across donors. An earlier analysis of about 620 of the donors applied high-throughput TCR beta sequencing to assess whether each TCR beta V gene segment acted as functional or pseudogenic. Donor age, sex, ethnicity and CMV serostatus were compiled alongside the repertoire data. Genome-wide SNP genotypes for about 55% of the roughly 670 donors were used in a later genetic analysis, which treated that subset as a discovery cohort. Every repertoire in the discovery cohort had been generated on one and the same sequencing platform. Class I and class II HLA loci were covered by the typing at four-digit resolution. The number of donors typed differed by locus, with about 620-630 for A, B, C, DRB1 and DQB1, about 500 for DQA1, under 610 for DPA1, and around 460 for DPB1. Because of strong linkage in the cohort, roughly five DR-DQ haplotypes were treated as single units for association and clustering. Across some 400 genotyped donors of the cohort, an average of about 240,000 unique TCR beta nucleotide sequences per donor were sequenced, and approximately 19% of those sequences were non-productive. Paper-wide results and their limitations: The earlier analysis of around 600 of the donors excluded fewer than 20 rarely observed V segments, including chromosome 9 orphons, because counts were too low. Cytomegalovirus status was reported to be diagnosed by the classifier with high specificity and sensitivity in both the original and validation cohorts. Most TCR sequences were observed very rarely across donors, whereas some public TCRs were present in many individuals. Compared with equally common non-associated chains, HLA-associated TCR beta chains in a later analysis were more clonally expanded and had lower generation probabilities. A further reported finding was that TCR beta sequences accurately predicted the HLA-A and HLA-B alleles for most subjects in the first cohort. Linkage disequilibrium might explain the correlated functional status among segregating V segments, but an unknown experimental factor could not be ruled out. Several of the top co-occurrence clusters appeared to be linked to parvovirus B19, influenza, CMV and Epstein-Barr virus, according to a later analysis. A cluster of highly shared sequence variants was judged likely to represent a technical artifact of the sequencing pipeline. Roughly uniform sequencing depth across donors was assumed in presence/absence analyses, although this assumption may not hold. CMV serostatus was the only immune exposure information available for the cohort. The cohort was sequenced for TCR beta chains only, and without alpha or paired-chain data the features that could be detected were limited. It was suggested by the authors that the approach could potentially be generalized to other disease states and immunological phenotypes. Because the 87-base-pair reads could not distinguish some IMGT-functional V segments, including TRBV6-2 and TRBV6-3, those segments were excluded. In a later analysis, most CMV-associated TCR beta chains were found to appear HLA-restricted, with HLA associations seemingly driven largely by CMV exposure. An association between a missense DCLRE1C variant and V-gene and J-gene trimming of TCR beta chains was found in a later genetic analysis and replicated in an independent cohort. According to a later genetic analysis, donors in an Asian-associated ancestry cluster had fewer N-insertions in productive TCRs than the roughly 660-donor mean. Because HLA typing was missing for some donors at each locus, association tests included only the typed subset. In an earlier analysis of 587 of the donors, most TCR beta V segments were observed in productive rearrangements about 87% or about 30% of the time, broadly matching IMGT annotations. A total of around 150 TCR beta chains were listed by the study as associated with cytomegalovirus. In vitro tests confirmed that a few of the cytomegalovirus-associated TCR beta chains recognize cytomegalovirus antigens. In a later analysis, some 17,000 TCR beta sequences were associated with specific HLA alleles at a false discovery rate of 0.05. In a later analysis, TCR association rates were found to vary across HLA loci, with the most associated TCRs seen for DRB1 alleles and the fewest for HLA-C alleles. Strong co-occurrence of HLA alleles, especially DR and DQ, made assigning TCR associations to individual alleles difficult.

This receptor was taken from a man aged 40-55 years in good health and CMV-seropositive. The chain links TRBV7-3 with TRBJ2-7; matching of 6 bases hints at TRBD1 as the D gene. The sample was PBMCs. The CDR3 loop reads CASSLMGARWQYV. The DNA sequence is given as TGTGCCAGCAGCTTAATGGGGGCCCGATGGCAGTACGTC.